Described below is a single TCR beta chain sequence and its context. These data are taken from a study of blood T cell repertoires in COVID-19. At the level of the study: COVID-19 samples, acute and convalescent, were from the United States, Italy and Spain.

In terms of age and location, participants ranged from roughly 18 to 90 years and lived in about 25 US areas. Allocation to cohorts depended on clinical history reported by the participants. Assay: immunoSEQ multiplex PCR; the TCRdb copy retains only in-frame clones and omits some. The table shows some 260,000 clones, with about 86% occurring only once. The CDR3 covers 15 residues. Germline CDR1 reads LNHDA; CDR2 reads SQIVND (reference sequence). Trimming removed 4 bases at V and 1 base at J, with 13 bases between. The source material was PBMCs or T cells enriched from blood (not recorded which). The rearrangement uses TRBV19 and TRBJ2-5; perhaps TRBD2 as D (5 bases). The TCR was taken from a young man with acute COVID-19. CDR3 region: CASSKLAGGQETQYF. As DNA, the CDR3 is TGTGCCAGTAGTAAATTAGCAGGAGGCCAAGAGACCCAGTACTTC.